This TCR beta chain was obtained from a study of control samples from healthy donors and cancer patients. V was pared by 4 bases and J by 8 bases, with 11 bases of the junction left unmatched. Germline V gene data show CDR1 as SGHTA and CDR2 as FQGNSA. The CDR3 has 15 residues. Sequenced by immunoSEQ multiplex PCR; TCRdb stores in-frame clones only, minus some. The data show about 59,000 clones, more than 85% seen once. This receptor was obtained from a man aged 40-49 years with colorectal cancer. Sequenced: PBMCs. V and J are TRBV7-2 and TRBJ2-3; TRBD1 agrees at 8 bases. In nucleotides, the CDR3 is TGTGCCAGCAGCTCCCGGGACAGGAGCACCCTTACGCAGTATTTT. Its protein is CASSSRDRSTLTQYF.